The rows below give T cell receptor beta chains drawn from one sample of a study of TIL therapy for anti-PD-1-resistant metastatic lung cancer. Clones were read by immunoSEQ multiplex PCR, and TCRdb kept only the in-frame ones, dropping some. The data show 35,000 to 55,000 clones, roughly 78% seen once. The sample here was blood, taken at baseline. The receptors come from a man aged 65 to 79 with non-small cell lung cancer. Both conserved end residues are part of each CDR3. D genes are given only for firm matches. The size of a clone is reported for some rows only, either as once, few or many, or as a class for expanded clones.

v_gene,d_gene,j_gene,abundance,CDR3aa,CDR3nt
TRBV11-2,NA,TRBJ2-5,NA,CASSLNQGRGGETQYF,TGTGCCAGCAGCTTAAATCAGGGCAGGGGAGGAGAGACCCAGTACTTC
TRBV30,TRBD1,TRBJ1-5,NA,CAWSADRGRVPGQPQHF,TGTGCCTGGAGCGCCGACAGGGGGCGAGTTCCGGGACAGCCCCAGCATTTT
TRBV9,TRBD1,TRBJ2-2,NA,CASSVEQGAGELFF,TGTGCCAGCAGCGTCGAACAGGGGGCCGGGGAGCTGTTTTTT
TRBV5-1,TRBD2,TRBJ2-5,NA,CASSLGSSGETQYF,TGCGCCAGCAGCTTGGGGTCTAGCGGAGAGACCCAGTACTTC
TRBV6-5,TRBD1,TRBJ2-7,NA,CASSPGGTSDEQYF,TGTGCCAGCAGTCCAGGGGGAACATCCGACGAGCAGTACTTC
TRBV5-1,TRBD1,TRBJ2-1,NA,CASGPGQEYNEQFF,TGCGCCAGCGGCCCGGGACAGGAGTACAATGAGCAGTTCTTC
TRBV5-1,TRBD2,TRBJ2-2,NA,CASRLAGFTGELFF,TGCGCCAGCAGACTAGCGGGATTCACCGGGGAGCTGTTTTTT
TRBV28,TRBD1,TRBJ2-7,NA,CASSTGQGVVYEQYF,TGTGCCAGCAGTACCGGACAGGGAGTAGTCTACGAGCAGTACTTC
TRBV5-1,NA,TRBJ2-2,NA,CASRDTGELFF,TGCGCCAGCAGAGATACCGGGGAGCTGTTTTTT
TRBV7-2,TRBD2,TRBJ2-7,NA,CASSSGGLAGGEQYF,TGTGCCAGCAGCTCCGGTGGACTAGCGGGAGGCGAGCAGTACTTC
TRBV7-2,TRBD1,TRBJ2-7,NA,CASSLGGTGGNVEQYF,TGTGCCAGCAGCTTAGGGGGGACAGGGGGAAACGTCGAGCAGTACTTC
TRBV9,NA,TRBJ1-1,few,CASSPPGQYTEAFF,TGTGCCAGCAGCCCCCCTGGACAGTACACTGAAGCTTTCTTT
TRBV11-2,NA,TRBJ2-5,NA,CASSLNPGGGETQYF,TGTGCCAGCAGCTTAAACCCCGGAGGGGGAGAGACCCAGTACTTC
TRBV15,TRBD2,TRBJ2-4,NA,CATSLGLAGAKNIQYF,TGTGCCACCAGCCTCGGACTAGCGGGAGCCAAAAACATTCAGTACTTC
TRBV5-1,NA,TRBJ2-5,NA,CASSFDRGWTQYF,TGCGCCAGCAGCTTTGACCGCGGTTGGACCCAGTACTTC
TRBV11-1,NA,TRBJ2-2,once,CASSSKAGVANTGELFF,TGTGCCAGCAGCTCAAAAGCAGGGGTCGCGAACACCGGGGAGCTGTTTTTT
TRBV9,NA,TRBJ2-3,NA,CASSVDLPSTDTQYF,TGTGCCAGCAGCGTAGACCTCCCGAGCACAGATACGCAGTATTTT
TRBV4-1,NA,TRBJ2-2,NA,CASSQESSRGTGELFF,TGCGCCAGCAGCCAAGAGTCGTCGAGGGGCACCGGGGAGCTGTTTTTT
TRBV5-4,TRBD1,TRBJ1-1,NA,CASSLIQGGTDTEAFF,TGTGCCAGCAGCTTGATACAGGGGGGTACGGACACTGAAGCTTTCTTT
TRBV7-9,NA,TRBJ1-2,NA,CASSSTGSGGYTF,TGTGCCAGCAGCTCAACAGGGTCAGGTGGCTACACCTTC
TRBV7-3,NA,TRBJ2-6,NA,CASSLGGANVLTF,TGTGCCAGCAGCTTAGGAGGGGCCAACGTCCTGACTTTC
TRBV10-1,TRBD2,TRBJ2-7,NA,CASSASGGSYEQYF,TGCGCCAGCAGTGCTAGCGGGGGTTCCTACGAGCAGTACTTC
TRBV5-4,TRBD1,TRBJ2-3,NA,CASSPSAGGRDTQYF,TGTGCCAGCAGCCCGTCTGCAGGGGGCCGGGATACGCAGTATTTT
TRBV10-3,NA,TRBJ2-3,NA,CAISEGTASSTDTQYF,TGTGCCATCAGTGAAGGGACTGCCTCTAGCACAGATACGCAGTATTTT
TRBV6-5,TRBD1,TRBJ1-2,NA,CASRGQAGTNYGYTF,TGTGCCAGCAGGGGACAGGCCGGAACTAACTATGGCTACACCTTC
TRBV5-1,NA,TRBJ2-5,NA,CASSLVAGTQETQYF,TGCGCCAGCAGCTTGGTGGCAGGGACCCAAGAGACCCAGTACTTC
TRBV6-1,NA,TRBJ2-2,NA,CASSEGTLNTGELFF,TGTGCCAGCAGTGAGGGGACTCTGAACACCGGGGAGCTGTTTTTT
TRBV28,TRBD1,TRBJ1-5,NA,CASKTGGAGQPQHF,TGTGCCAGCAAAACAGGGGGCGCCGGTCAGCCCCAGCATTTT
TRBV4-3,NA,TRBJ2-2,once,CASSQEVVVRGNTGELFF,TGCGCCAGCAGCCAAGAAGTAGTAGTGCGAGGGAACACCGGGGAGCTGTTTTTT
TRBV6-5,TRBD2,TRBJ2-1,many,CASMPGVAGPLLF,TGTGCCAGCATGCCCGGAGTAGCGGGCCCTTTACTCTTC
TRBV27,TRBD2,TRBJ2-2,NA,CASSPWTSRNTGELFF,TGTGCCAGCAGTCCCTGGACTAGCAGAAACACCGGGGAGCTGTTTTTT
TRBV2,NA,TRBJ2-1,few,CASSNRVNNEQFF,TGTGCCAGCAGCAACAGGGTGAACAATGAGCAGTTCTTC
TRBV27,NA,TRBJ1-2,NA,CASSLSRQSYGYTF,TGTGCCAGCAGTTTATCGAGGCAAAGCTATGGCTACACCTTC